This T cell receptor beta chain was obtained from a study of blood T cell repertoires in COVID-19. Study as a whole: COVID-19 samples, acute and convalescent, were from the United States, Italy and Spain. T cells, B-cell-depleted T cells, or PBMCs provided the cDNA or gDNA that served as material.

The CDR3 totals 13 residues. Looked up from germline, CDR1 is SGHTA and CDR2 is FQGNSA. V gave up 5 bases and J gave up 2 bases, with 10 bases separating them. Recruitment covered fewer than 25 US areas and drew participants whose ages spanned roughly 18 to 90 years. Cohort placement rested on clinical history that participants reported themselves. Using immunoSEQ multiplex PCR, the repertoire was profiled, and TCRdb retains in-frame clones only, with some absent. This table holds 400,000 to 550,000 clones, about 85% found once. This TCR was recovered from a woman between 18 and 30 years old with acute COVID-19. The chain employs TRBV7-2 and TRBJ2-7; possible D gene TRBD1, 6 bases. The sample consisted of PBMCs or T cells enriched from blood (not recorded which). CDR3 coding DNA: TGTGCCAGCAGCGACAGGACGACCTACGAGCAGTACTTC. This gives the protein CASSDRTTYEQYF.